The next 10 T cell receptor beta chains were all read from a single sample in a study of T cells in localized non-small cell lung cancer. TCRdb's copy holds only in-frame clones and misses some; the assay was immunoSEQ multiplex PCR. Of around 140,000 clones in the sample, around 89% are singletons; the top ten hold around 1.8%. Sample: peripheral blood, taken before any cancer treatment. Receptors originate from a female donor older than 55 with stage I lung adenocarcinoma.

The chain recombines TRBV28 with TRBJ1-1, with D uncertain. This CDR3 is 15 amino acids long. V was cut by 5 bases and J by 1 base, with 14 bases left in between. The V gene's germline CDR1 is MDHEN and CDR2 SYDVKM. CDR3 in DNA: TGTGCCAGCAGTCGCGCCGACAAAAAGAACACTGAAGCTTTCTTT. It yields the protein CASSRADKKNTEAFF. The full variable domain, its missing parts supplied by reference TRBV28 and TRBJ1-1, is DVKVTQSSRYLVKRTGEKVFLECVQDMDHENMFWYRQDPGLGLRLIYFSYDVKMKEKGDIPEGYSVSREKKERFSLILESASTNQTSMYLCASSRADKKNTEAFFGQGTRLTVV.

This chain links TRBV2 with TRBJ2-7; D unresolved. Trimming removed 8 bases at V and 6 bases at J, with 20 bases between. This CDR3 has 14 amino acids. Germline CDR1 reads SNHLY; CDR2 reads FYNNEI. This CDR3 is CASSTAFIRVEQYF. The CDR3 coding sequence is TGTGCCAGCTCTACTGCCTTTATACGGGTCGAGCAGTACTTC.

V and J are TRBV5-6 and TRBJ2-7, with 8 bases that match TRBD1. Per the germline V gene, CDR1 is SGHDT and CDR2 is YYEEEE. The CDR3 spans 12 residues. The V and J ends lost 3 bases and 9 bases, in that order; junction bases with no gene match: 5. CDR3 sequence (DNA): TGTGCCAGCAGCTCTCGAACAGGGGGGCAGTACTTC. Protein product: CASSSRTGGQYF.

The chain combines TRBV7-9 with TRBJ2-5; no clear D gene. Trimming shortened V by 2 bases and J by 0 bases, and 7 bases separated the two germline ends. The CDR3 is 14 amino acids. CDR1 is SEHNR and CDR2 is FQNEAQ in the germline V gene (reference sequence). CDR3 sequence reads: CASSLLLDQETQYF. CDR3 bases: TGTGCCAGCAGCTTATTACTGGACCAAGAGACCCAGTACTTC. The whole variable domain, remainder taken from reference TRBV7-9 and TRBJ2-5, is DTGVSQNPRHKITKRGQNVTFRCDPISEHNRLYWYRQTLGQGPEFLTYFQNEAQLEKSRLLSDRFSAERPKGSFSTLEIQRTEQGDSAMYLCASSLLLDQETQYFGPGTRLLVL.

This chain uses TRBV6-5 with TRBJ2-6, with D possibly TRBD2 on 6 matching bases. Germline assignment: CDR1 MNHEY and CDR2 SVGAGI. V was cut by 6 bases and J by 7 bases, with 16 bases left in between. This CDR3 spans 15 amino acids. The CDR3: CASSWRGQGANVLTF. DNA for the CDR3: TGTGCCAGCAGCTGGAGGGGCCAGGGAGCCAACGTCCTGACTTTC.

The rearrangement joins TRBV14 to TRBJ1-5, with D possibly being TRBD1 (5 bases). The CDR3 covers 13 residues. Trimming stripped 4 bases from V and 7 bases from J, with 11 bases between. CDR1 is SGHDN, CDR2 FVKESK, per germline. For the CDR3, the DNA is TGTGCCAGCAGCCGGGGGGGTACGCAGCCCCAGCATTTT. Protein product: CASSRGGTQPQHF.

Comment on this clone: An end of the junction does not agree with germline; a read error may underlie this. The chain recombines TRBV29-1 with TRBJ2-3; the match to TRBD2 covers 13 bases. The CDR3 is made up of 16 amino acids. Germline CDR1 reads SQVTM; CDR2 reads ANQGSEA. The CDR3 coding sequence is TGCAGCGTAGAAGGGACTAGCGGGAAAGGGCCAGATACGCAGTATTTT. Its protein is CSVEGTSGKGPDTQYF.

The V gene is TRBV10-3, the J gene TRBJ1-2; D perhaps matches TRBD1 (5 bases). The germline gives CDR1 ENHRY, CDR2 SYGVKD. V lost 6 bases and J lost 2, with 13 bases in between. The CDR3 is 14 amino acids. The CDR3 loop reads CAIRAGGGNYGYTF. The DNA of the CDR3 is TGTGCCATCAGGGCCGGTGGGGGGAACTATGGCTACACCTTC.

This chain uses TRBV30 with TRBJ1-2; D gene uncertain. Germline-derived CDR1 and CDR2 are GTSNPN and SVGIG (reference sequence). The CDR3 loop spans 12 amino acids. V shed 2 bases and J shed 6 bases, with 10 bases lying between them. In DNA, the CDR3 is TGTGCCTGGAGTTGGTCGGGGAATGGCTACACCTTC. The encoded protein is CAWSWSGNGYTF.

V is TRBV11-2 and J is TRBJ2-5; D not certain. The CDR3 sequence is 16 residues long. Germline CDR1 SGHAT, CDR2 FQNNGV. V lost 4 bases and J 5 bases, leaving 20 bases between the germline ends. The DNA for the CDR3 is TGTGCCAGCAGCTACAGATCCCCGTGGGCCCAGGAGACCCAGTACTTC. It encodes CASSYRSPWAQETQYF.